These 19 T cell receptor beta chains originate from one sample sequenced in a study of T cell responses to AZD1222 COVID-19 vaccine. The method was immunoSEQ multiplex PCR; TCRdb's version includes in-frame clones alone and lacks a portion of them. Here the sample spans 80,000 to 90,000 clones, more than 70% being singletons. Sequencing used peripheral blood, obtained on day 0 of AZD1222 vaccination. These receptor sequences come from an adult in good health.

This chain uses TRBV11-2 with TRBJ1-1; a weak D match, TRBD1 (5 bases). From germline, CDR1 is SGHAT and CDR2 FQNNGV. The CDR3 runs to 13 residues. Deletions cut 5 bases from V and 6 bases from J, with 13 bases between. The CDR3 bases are TGTGCCAGCAGCCGCAGGGACGGGTCTGAAGCTTTCTTT. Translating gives CASSRRDGSEAFF.

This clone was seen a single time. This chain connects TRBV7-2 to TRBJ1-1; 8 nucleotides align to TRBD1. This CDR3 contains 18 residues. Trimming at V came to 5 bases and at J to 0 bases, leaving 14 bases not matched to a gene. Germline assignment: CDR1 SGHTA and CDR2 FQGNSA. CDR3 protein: CASSIPGQDPDLNTEAFF. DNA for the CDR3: TGTGCCAGCAGCATACCGGGACAGGATCCGGATTTGAACACTGAAGCTTTCTTT. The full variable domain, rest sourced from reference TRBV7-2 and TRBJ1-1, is GAGVSQSPSNKVTEKGKDVELRCDPISGHTALYWYRQSLGQGLEFLIYFQGNSAPDKSGLPSDRFSAERTGGSVSTLTIQRTQQEDSAVYLCASSIPGQDPDLNTEAFFGQGTRLTVV.

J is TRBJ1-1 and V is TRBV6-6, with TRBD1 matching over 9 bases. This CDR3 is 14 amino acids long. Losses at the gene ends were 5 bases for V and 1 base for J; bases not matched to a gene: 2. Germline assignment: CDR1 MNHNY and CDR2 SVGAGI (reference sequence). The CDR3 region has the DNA TGTGCCAGCAGTAAGGGACAGGGGAACACTGAAGCTTTCTTT. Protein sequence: CASSKGQGNTEAFF.

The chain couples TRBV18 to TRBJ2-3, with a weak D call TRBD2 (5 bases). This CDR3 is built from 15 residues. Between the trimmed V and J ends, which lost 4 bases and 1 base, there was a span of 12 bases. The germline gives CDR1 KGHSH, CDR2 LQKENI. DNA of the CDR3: TGTGCCAGCTCACTTACTAGTATGGGCACAGATACGCAGTATTTT. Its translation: CASSLTSMGTDTQYF.

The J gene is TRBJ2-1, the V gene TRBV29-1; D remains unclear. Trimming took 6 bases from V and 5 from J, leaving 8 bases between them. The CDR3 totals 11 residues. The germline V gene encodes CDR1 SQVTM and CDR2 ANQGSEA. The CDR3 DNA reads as TGCAGCGTCGTCCCTGACAATGAGCAGTTCTTC. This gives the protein CSVVPDNEQFF.

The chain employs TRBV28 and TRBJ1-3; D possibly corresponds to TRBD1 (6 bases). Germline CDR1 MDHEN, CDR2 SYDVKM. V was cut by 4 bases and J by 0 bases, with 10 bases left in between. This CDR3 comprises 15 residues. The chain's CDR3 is CASSSGQISGNTIYF. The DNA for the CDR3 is TGTGCCAGCAGTTCTGGACAGATCTCTGGAAACACCATATATTTT. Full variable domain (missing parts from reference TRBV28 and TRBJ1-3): DVKVTQSSRYLVKRTGEKVFLECVQDMDHENMFWYRQDPGLGLRLIYFSYDVKMKEKGDIPEGYSVSREKKERFSLILESASTNQTSMYLCASSSGQISGNTIYFGEGSWLTVV.

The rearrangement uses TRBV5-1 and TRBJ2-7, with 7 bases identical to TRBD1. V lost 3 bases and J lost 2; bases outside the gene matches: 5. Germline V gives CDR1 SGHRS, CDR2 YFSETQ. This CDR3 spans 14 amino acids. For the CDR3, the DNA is TGCGCCAGCAGCTACGACAGGGTACCCTACGAGCAGTACTTC. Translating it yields CASSYDRVPYEQYF.

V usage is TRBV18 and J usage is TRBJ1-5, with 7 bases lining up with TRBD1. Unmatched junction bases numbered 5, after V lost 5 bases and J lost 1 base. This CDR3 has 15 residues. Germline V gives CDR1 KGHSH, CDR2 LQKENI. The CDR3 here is CASSNTGVSNQPQHF. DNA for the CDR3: TGTGCCAGCTCAAACACAGGGGTCAGCAATCAGCCCCAGCATTTT.

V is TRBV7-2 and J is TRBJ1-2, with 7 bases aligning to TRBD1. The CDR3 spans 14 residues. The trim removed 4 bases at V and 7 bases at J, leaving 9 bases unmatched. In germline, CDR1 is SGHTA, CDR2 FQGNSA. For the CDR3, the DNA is TGTGCCAGCAGCTACTACACAGGGGACGGTGGCTACACCTTC. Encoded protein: CASSYYTGDGGYTF.

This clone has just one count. The CDR3 nucleotides are TGTGCCAGCAGCTTGGGACGTGGCTACACCTTC. Translating gives CASSLGRGYTF. The chain recombines TRBV7-2 with TRBJ1-2; a weak D match, TRBD1 (5 bases). With 3 bases removed from V and 7 bases from J, the gap between germline ends came to 6 bases. The germline CDR1 and CDR2 sequences are SGHTA and FQGNSA. The CDR3 runs to 11 residues.

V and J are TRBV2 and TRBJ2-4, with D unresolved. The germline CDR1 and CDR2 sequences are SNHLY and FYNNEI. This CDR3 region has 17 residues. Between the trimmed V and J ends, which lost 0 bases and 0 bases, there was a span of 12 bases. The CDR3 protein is CASSEAGSYLAKNIQYF. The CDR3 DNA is TGTGCCAGCAGTGAAGCGGGCTCATACTTAGCCAAAAACATTCAGTACTTC.

CDR3 sequence: CASSPLGGNYEQYF. CDR3 nucleotide sequence: TGTGCCAGCAGCCCCTTAGGAGGAAACTACGAGCAGTACTTC. The chain couples TRBV3-1 (or the pseudogene TRBV3-2) to TRBJ2-7, with a weak D call TRBD2 (5 bases). The CDR3 has 14 amino acids. Between the trimmed V and J ends, which lost 4 bases and 3 bases, there was a span of 13 bases. Germline-derived CDR1 and CDR2 are LGHDT and YNNKEL (reference sequence).

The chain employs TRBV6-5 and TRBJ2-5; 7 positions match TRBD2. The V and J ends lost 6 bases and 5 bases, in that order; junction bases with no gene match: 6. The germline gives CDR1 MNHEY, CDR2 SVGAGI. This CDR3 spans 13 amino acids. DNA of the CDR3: TGTGCCAGCAGGGTAGCGGGTCGGGAGACCCAGTACTTC. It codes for CASRVAGRETQYF.

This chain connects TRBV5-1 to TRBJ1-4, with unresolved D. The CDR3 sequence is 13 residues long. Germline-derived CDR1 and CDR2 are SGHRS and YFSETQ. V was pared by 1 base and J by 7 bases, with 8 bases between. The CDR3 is CASSLREGEKLFF. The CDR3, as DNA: TGCGCCAGCAGCTTGAGGGAGGGTGAAAAACTGTTTTTT.

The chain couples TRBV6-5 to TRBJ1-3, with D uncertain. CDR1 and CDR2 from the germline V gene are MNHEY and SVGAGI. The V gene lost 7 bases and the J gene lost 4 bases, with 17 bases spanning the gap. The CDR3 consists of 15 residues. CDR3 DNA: TGTGCCAGCAACTTGGAAGGAGGGCTGGGAAACACCATATATTTT. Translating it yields CASNLEGGLGNTIYF.

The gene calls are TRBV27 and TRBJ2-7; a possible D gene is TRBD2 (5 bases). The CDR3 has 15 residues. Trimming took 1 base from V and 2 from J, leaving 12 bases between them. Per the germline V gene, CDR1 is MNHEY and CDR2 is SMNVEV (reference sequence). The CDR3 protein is CASSLFGDAPYEQYF. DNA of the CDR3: TGTGCCAGCAGTTTATTCGGGGATGCCCCCTACGAGCAGTACTTC.

The CDR3 is CASKGTGNTEAFF. DNA for the CDR3: TGTGCCAGTAAGGGGACAGGGAACACTGAAGCTTTCTTT. The V gene is TRBV19, the J gene TRBJ1-1; 8 bases agree with TRBD1. V lost 7 bases and J lost 1; bases outside the gene matches: 2. The CDR3 consists of 13 residues. Germline values: CDR1 LNHDA, CDR2 SQIVND (reference sequence).

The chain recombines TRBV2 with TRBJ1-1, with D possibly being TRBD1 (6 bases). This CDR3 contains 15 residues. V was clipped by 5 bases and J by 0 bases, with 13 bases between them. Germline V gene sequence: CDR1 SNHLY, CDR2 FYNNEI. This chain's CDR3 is CASSPIRTVNTEAFF. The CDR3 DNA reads TGTGCCAGCAGTCCAATACGGACAGTGAACACTGAAGCTTTCTTT. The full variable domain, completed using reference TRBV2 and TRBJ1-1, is EPEVTQTPSHQVTQMGQEVILRCVPISNHLYFYWYRQILGQKVEFLVSFYNNEISEKSEIFDDQFSVERPDGSNFTLKIRSTKLEDSAMYFCASSPIRTVNTEAFFGQGTRLTVV.

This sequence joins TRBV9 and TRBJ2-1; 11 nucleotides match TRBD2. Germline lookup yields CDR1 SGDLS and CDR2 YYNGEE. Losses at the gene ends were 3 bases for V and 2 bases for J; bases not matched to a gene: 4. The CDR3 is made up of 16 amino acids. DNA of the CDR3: TGTGCCAGCAGCGGACTAGCGGGAACCCCCTACAATGAGCAGTTCTTC. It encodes CASSGLAGTPYNEQFF.